This is a list of T cell receptor beta chains from one sample in a study of blood T cells in healthy people across ages. TCRdb fed the 5' RACE reads into MiXCR, producing one record per CDR3 protein. The table includes about 1.5 million distinct CDR3 sequences, around 40% detected once. Specimen: blood. These receptors originate from a young woman in good health. CDR3s include the opening cysteine and the closing phenylalanine or tryptophan. Fields, in order: D gene, clone size, J gene, V gene, CDR3 protein, CDR3 DNA. The D gene is left open where the match is weak. Not all rows give a size; the values are once, few, many and, for expanded clones, a class.

TRBD2 NA TRBJ2-1 TRBV2 CAGAGGTHNEQFF TGTGCCGGCGCCGGGGGGACTCACAATGAGCAGTTCTTC
NA NA TRBJ2-1 TRBV24-1 CATSVDGTDNEQFF TGTGCCACCAGTGTTGACGGGACTGACAATGAGCAGTTCTTC
NA NA TRBJ1-1 TRBV7-9 CASSSRDGRAYEAFF TGTGCCAGCAGCTCAAGGGACGGACGAGCTTATGAAGCTTTCTTT
TRBD2 NA TRBJ2-4 TRBV7-2 CASSRTSSGNIQYF TGTGCCAGCAGCAGGACTAGCTCAGGAAACATTCAGTACTTC
NA once TRBJ2-2 TRBV7-3 CASSSPANTGELFF TGTGCCAGCAGCTCCCCGGCGAACACCGGGGAGCTGTTTTTT
NA NA TRBJ2-4 TRBV15 CATSREGARTAKNIQYF TGTGCCACCAGCAGAGAGGGGGCAAGGACAGCCAAAAACATTCAGTACTTC
TRBD2 NA TRBJ2-5 TRBV5-1 CASSSGTSTETQYF TGCGCCAGCAGCTCGGGGACTAGTACAGAGACCCAGTACTTC
NA NA TRBJ2-1 TRBV20-1 CSASDRLRDNEQFF TGCAGTGCTTCCGACAGGCTGAGGGACAATGAGCAGTTCTTC
NA NA TRBJ2-7 TRBV29-1 CSVVRDSSYEQYF TGCAGCGTTGTCCGTGACAGCTCCTACGAGCAGTACTTC
NA NA TRBJ1-4 TRBV6-6 CASSLDTQGLFF TGTGCCAGCAGTTTAGACACCCAGGGACTGTTTTTT
TRBD2 many TRBJ2-1 TRBV4-3 CASSQRGLAGSYNEQFF TGCGCCAGCAGCCAACGAGGACTAGCGGGGTCCTACAATGAGCAGTTCTTC
NA NA TRBJ1-5 TRBV20-1 CSARSGGGYNQPQHF TGCAGTGCTAGGTCGGGCGGGGGGTATAATCAGCCCCAGCATTTT
NA NA TRBJ2-1 TRBV19 CASKQGISYNEQFF TGTGCCAGTAAACAGGGCATTTCCTACAATGAGCAGTTCTTC
NA NA TRBJ2-2 TRBV3-1 CASSHLGGNTGELFF TGTGCCAGCAGCCACCTGGGAGGGAACACCGGGGAGCTGTTTTTT
TRBD1 few TRBJ2-7 TRBV27 CASSLPGQGTEQYF TGTGCCAGCAGCCTCCCGGGACAGGGTACCGAGCAGTACTTC
TRBD2 NA TRBJ2-3 TRBV9 CASSPSGTTPDTQYF TGTGCCAGCAGCCCCTCAGGGACTACGCCAGATACGCAGTATTTT
TRBD1 NA TRBJ1-3 TRBV9 CASSGDRNTIYF TGTGCCAGCAGCGGGGACAGGAACACCATATATTTT
TRBD2 NA TRBJ2-7 TRBV27 CASSIRLAVYNEQYF TGTGCCAGCAGTATCCGACTAGCAGTCTACAATGAGCAGTACTTC
NA NA TRBJ2-7 TRBV3-1 CASSQGARYPYNEQYF TGTGCCAGCAGCCAAGGGGCTAGGTACCCTTACAATGAGCAGTACTTC
NA NA TRBJ1-2 TRBV5-1 CASSLVDTNYGYTF TGCGCCAGCAGCTTGGTAGATACTAACTATGGCTACACCTTC
TRBD1 NA TRBJ2-7 TRBV12-3/TRBV12-4 CASRRQGAPSFYEQYF TGTGCCAGCAGACGACAGGGGGCTCCATCCTTCTACGAGCAGTACTTC
NA NA TRBJ2-4 TRBV6-1 CASSEVSLAKNIQYF TGTGCCAGCAGTGAAGTCAGCCTAGCCAAAAACATTCAGTACTTC
TRBD2 NA TRBJ2-1 TRBV12-3/TRBV12-4 CASSLMGGYNEQFF TGTGCCAGCAGTTTAATGGGAGGGTACAATGAGCAGTTCTTC
NA once TRBJ1-4 TRBV7-2 CASSQTGAGKNEKLFF TGTGCCAGCAGCCAAACTGGGGCAGGGAAAAATGAAAAACTGTTTTTT
NA few TRBJ2-5 TRBV2 CASNPGETQYF TGTGCCAGCAACCCAGGGGAGACCCAGTACTTC
NA few TRBJ2-1 TRBV9 CASSTALRSSYNEQFF TGTGCCAGCAGCACTGCCTTGCGAAGCTCCTACAATGAGCAGTTCTTC
NA few TRBJ2-3 TRBV29-1 CSVGGGPGGTDTQYF TGCAGCGTTGGGGGTGGGCCAGGGGGCACAGATACGCAGTATTTT
NA NA TRBJ2-5 TRBV20-1 CSASAGAVYAETQYF TGCAGTGCCAGTGCGGGTGCGGTTTACGCAGAGACCCAGTACTTC
NA NA TRBJ2-3 TRBV7-9 CASSLGLSRMIGTDTQYF TGTGCCAGCAGCTTAGGATTGTCGCGGATGATCGGCACAGATACGCAGTATTTT
TRBD1 NA TRBJ1-2 TRBV20-1 CSARMTGIRGYTF TGCAGTGCTAGGATGACAGGGATCCGTGGCTACACCTTC
TRBD2 few TRBJ2-3 TRBV12-3/TRBV12-4 CASTHQRGTDTQYF TGTGCCAGCACCCACCAGCGGGGGACAGATACGCAGTATTTT
TRBD1 few TRBJ2-3 TRBV5-1 CASSLRTGREDTQYF TGCGCCAGCAGCTTGCGGACAGGGCGTGAAGATACGCAGTATTTT
NA NA TRBJ1-6 TRBV6-6 CASSSAGALHF TGTGCCAGCAGTTCGGCCGGGGCCCTCCACTTT
TRBD2 few TRBJ2-1 TRBV5-1 CASSLAGQGGNEQFF TGCGCCAGCAGCTTGGCCGGGCAGGGAGGGAATGAGCAGTTCTTC
NA NA TRBJ2-7 TRBV6-5 CASSKVGGSYEQYF TGTGCCAGCAGCAAAGTAGGAGGTTCCTACGAGCAGTACTTC
NA NA TRBJ2-7 TRBV25-1 CASSEIGNRRNEQYF TGTGCCAGCAGTGAAATAGGGAACCGAAGGAATGAGCAGTACTTC
NA once TRBJ1-1 TRBV4-3 CASSQDVGIRNTEAFF TGCGCCAGCAGCCAAGATGTGGGAATAAGGAACACTGAAGCTTTCTTT